Included here is one T cell receptor (beta chain) sequence, with context. This record comes from a study of blood T cell repertoires in COVID-19. Looking at the study overall: COVID-19 samples from acute and convalescent phases originated in the United States, Italy and Spain.

Clones were sequenced by immunoSEQ multiplex PCR, and TCRdb holds only the in-frame ones, with some missing. The table includes about 70,000 clones, about three quarters detected once. V was shortened by 5 bases and J by 2 bases, with 16 bases between the two germline ends. The V gene's germline CDR1 is LNHDA and CDR2 SQIVND (reference sequence). The CDR3 is made up of 16 amino acids. The source is a woman in her sixties or seventies with acute or convalescent COVID-19. V usage is TRBV19 and J usage is TRBJ2-1; no clear D gene. The sample comprised peripheral blood. CDR3 nucleotide sequence: TGTGCCAGTAGTGACGACCTATACGGAGCCTACAATGAGCAGTTCTTC. It is translated as CASSDDLYGAYNEQFF.